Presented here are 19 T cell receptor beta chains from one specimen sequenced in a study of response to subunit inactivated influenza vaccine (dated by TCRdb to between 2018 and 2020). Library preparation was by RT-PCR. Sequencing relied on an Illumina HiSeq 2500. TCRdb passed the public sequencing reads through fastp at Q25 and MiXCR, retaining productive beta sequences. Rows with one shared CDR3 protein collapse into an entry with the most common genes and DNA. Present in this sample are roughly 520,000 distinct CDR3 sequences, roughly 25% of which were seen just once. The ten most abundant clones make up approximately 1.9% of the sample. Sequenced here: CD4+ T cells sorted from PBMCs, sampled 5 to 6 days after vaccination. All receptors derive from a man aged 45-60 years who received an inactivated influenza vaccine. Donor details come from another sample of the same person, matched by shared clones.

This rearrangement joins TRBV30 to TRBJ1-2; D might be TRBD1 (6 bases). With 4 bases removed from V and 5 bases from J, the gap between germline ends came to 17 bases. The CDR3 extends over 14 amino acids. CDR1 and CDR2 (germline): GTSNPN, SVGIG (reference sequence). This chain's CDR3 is CAWTTWGGKYGYTF. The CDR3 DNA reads TGTGCCTGGACAACCTGGGGGGGCAAGTATGGCTACACCTTC.

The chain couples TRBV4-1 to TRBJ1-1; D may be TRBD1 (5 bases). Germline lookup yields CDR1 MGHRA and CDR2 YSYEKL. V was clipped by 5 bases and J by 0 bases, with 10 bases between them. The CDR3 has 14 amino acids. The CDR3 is CASSWGFLNTEAFF. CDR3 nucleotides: TGCGCCAGCAGCTGGGGGTTCCTGAACACTGAAGCTTTCTTT.

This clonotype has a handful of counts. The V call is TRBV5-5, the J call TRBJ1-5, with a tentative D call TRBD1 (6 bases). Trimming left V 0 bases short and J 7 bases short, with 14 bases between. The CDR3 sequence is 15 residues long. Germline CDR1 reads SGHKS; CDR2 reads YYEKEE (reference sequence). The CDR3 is CASSLETGKGQPQHF. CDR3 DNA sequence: TGTGCCAGCAGCTTGGAAACAGGGAAGGGGCAGCCCCAGCATTTT.

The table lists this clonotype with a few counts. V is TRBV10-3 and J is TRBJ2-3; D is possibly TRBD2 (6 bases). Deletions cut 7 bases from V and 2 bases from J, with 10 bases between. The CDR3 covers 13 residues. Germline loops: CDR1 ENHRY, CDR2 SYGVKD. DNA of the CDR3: TGTGCCATCAATAGCGGATCCACAGATACGCAGTATTTT. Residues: CAINSGSTDTQYF.

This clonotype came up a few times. The CDR3 protein is CATGENYGYTF. The CDR3 DNA reads TGTGCCACTGGGGAAAACTATGGCTACACCTTC. V usage is TRBV6-5 and J usage is TRBJ1-2; no reliable D call. CDR1 MNHEY and CDR2 SVGAGI come from the germline V gene. This CDR3 is built from 11 residues. V dropped 10 bases and J dropped 2 bases, with 8 bases sitting between them.

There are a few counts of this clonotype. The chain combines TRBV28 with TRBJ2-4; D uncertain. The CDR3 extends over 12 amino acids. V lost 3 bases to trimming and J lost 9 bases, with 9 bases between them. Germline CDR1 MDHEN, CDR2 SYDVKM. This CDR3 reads CASSFNYFIQYF. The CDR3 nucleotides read TGTGCCAGCAGTTTCAATTATTTCATTCAGTACTTC.

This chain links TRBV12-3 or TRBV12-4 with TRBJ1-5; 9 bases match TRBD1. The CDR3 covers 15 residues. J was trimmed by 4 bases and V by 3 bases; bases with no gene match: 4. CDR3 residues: CASSFGTGNNQPQHF. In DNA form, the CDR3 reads TGTGCCAGCAGTTTTGGGACAGGGAATAATCAGCCCCAGCATTTT.

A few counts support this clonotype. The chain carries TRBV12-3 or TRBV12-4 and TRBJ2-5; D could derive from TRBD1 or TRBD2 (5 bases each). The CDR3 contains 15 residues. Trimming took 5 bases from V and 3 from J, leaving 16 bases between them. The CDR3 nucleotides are TGTGCCAGCAGTCCTTCGGGATGGGGGAAAGAGACCCAGTACTTC. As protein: CASSPSGWGKETQYF.

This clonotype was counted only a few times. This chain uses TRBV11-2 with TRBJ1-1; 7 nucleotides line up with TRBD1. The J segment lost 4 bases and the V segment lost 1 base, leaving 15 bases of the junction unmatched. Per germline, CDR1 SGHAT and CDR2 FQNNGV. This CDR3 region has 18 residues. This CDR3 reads CASSLVARLNRGGTEAFF. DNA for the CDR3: TGTGCCAGCAGCTTAGTTGCCCGTTTGAACAGGGGAGGCACTGAAGCTTTCTTT.

The CDR3 DNA follows: TGCAGCGCCACTAGCGGGGTTACCTACGAGCAGTACTTC. Translating it yields CSATSGVTYEQYF. The J gene is TRBJ2-7, the V gene TRBV29-1; 10 positions agree with TRBD2. There are 13 residues in the CDR3. V was pared by 7 bases and J by 2 bases, with 5 bases of the junction left unmatched. The germline V gene encodes CDR1 SQVTM and CDR2 ANQGSEA.

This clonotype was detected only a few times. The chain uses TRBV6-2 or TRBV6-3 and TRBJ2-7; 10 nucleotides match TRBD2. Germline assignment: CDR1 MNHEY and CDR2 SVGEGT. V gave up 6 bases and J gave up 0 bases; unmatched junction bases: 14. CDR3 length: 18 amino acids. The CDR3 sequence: CASRRTSGFNYLSYEQYF. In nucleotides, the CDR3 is TGTGCCAGCAGGCGGACTAGCGGATTTAATTACCTCTCCTACGAGCAGTACTTC.

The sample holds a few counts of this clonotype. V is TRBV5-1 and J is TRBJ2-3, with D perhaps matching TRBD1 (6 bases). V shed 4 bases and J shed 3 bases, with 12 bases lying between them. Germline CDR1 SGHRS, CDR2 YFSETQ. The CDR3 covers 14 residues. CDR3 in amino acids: CASSRGGPTDTQYF. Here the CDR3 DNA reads TGCGCCAGCAGCCGAGGGGGACCGACAGATACGCAGTATTTT.

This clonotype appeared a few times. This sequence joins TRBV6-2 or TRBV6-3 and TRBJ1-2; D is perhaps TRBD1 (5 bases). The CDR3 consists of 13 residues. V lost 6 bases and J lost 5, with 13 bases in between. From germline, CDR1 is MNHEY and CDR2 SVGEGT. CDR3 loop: CASSKGSWYGYTF. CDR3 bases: TGTGCCAGCAGCAAGGGGTCGTGGTATGGCTACACCTTC.

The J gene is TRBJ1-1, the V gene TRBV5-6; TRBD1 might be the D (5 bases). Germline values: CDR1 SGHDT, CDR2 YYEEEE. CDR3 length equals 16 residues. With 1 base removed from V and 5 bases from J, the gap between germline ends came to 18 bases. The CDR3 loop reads CASSLRNGGKVTEAFF. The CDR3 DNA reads TGTGCCAGCAGCTTGAGAAACGGGGGAAAGGTGACTGAAGCTTTCTTT.

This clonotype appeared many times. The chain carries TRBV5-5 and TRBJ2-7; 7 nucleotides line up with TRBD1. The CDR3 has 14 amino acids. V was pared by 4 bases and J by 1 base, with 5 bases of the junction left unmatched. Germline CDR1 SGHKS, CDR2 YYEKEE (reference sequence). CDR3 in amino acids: CASSLWTGSYEQYF. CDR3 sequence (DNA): TGTGCCAGCAGCCTATGGACAGGATCCTACGAGCAGTACTTC. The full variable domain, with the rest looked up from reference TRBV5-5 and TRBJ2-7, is DAGVTQSPTHLIKTRGQQVTLRCSPISGHKSVSWYQQVLGQGPQFIFQYYEKEERGRGNFPDRFSARQFPNYSSELNVNALLLGDSALYLCASSLWTGSYEQYFGPGTRLTVT.

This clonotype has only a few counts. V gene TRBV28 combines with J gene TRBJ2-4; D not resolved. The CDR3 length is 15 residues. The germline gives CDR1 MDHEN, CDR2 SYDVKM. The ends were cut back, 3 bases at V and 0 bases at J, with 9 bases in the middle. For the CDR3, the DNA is TGTGCCAGCAGTTTGCGATCACTAGCCAAAAACATTCAGTACTTC. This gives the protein CASSLRSLAKNIQYF.

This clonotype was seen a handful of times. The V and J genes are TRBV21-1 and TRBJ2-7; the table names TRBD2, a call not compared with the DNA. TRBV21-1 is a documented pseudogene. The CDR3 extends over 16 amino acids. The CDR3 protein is CASSKVGTSPDYEQYF. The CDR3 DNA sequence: TGTGCCAGCAGCAAAGTCGGGACTAGCCCTGACTACGAGCAGTACTTC.

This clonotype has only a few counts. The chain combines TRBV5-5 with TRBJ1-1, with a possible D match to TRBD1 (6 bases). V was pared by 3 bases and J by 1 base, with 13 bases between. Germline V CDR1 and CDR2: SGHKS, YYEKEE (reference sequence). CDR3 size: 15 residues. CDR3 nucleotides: TGTGCCAGCAGCTACGAGTGGACAGCGAACACTGAAGCTTTCTTT. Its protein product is CASSYEWTANTEAFF.

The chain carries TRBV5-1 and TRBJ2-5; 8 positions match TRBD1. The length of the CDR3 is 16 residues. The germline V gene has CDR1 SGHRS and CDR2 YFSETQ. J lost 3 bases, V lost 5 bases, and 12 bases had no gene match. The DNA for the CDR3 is TGCGCCAGCAGACAAGGGGCAGGGGGCGCGGAAGAGACCCAGTACTTC. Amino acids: CASRQGAGGAEETQYF.